This T cell receptor (beta chain) came from a study of beta chain features in type 1 diabetes. To note about this clone: Its antigen is currently unknown.

General study findings and limits: Type 1 diabetes patients showed a moderate but significant shortening of TCRB CDR3s in all four CD4+ subsets.

This CDR3 region has 14 residues. Germline CDR1 reads LNHDA; CDR2 reads SQIVND (reference sequence). Expressed TCRB transcripts were sequenced because the isolated RNA had all been reverse transcribed beforehand. TCRdb's table, derived via immunoSEQ multiplex PCR, lists solely in-frame clones and lacks some. Of about 710,000 clones listed, about 14% are singletons. V gene TRBV19 combines with J gene TRBJ1-3, with D possibly being TRBD1 (5 bases). The sample comprised naive CD4+ T cells from blood. The source is a man aged 18 to 29 with type 1 diabetes. As DNA, the CDR3 is TGTGCAACCACCCGACAGCTCTCTGGAAACACCATATATTTT. The encoded protein is CATTRQLSGNTIYF.